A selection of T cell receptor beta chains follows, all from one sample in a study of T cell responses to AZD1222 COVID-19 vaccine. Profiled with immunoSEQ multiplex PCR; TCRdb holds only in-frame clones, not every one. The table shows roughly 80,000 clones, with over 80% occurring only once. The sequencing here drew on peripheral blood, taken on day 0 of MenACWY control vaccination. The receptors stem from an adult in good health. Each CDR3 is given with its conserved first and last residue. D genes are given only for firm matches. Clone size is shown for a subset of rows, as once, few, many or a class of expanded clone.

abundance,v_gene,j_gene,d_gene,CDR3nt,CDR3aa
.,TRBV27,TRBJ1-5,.,TGTGCCAGCAGTTTTGTCAGTGAGATGGGAAATCAGCCCCAGCATTTT,CASSFVSEMGNQPQHF
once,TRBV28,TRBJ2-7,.,TGTGCCAGCAGTTTACCTCGGCAGGGCAAACACTACGAGCAGTACTTC,CASSLPRQGKHYEQYF
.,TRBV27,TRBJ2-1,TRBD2,TGTGCCAGCAGTCAAAGCGGGGGCTCCTACAATGAGCAGTTCTTC,CASSQSGGSYNEQFF
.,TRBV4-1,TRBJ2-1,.,TGCGCCAGCAGCCAACCCCTAATTGAGTTGGGGCAGTTCTTC,CASSQPLIELGQFF
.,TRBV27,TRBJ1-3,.,TGTGCCAGCAGTTTGTCCGGTTCCTCTGGAAACACCATATATTTT,CASSLSGSSGNTIYF
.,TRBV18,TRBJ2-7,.,TGTGCCAGCTCACCACAGGGGCCAAGACTAGATCCCGAGCAGTACTTC,CASSPQGPRLDPEQYF
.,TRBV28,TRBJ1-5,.,TGTGCCAGCACCCAAACAAGGGGAAATCAGCCCCAGCATTTT,CASTQTRGNQPQHF
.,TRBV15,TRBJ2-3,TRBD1,TGTGCCACCAGCTCAGACAGGGTGGGCACAGATACGCAGTATTTT,CATSSDRVGTDTQYF
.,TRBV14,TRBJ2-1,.,TGTGCCAGCAGCCAACAGCCCGGCCTCAATGAGCAGTTCTTC,CASSQQPGLNEQFF
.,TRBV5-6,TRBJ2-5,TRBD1,TGTGCCAGCAGTTTCAGGGGGCCGGGAGAGACCCAGTACTTC,CASSFRGPGETQYF
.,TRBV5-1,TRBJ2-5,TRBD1,TGCGCCAGCAGCGATACGGGACAGTCCCAAGAGACCCAGTACTTC,CASSDTGQSQETQYF
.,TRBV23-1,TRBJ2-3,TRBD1,TGCGCCAGCCCCGGGACAGGGATCACACAATACACAGATACGCAGTATTTT,CASPGTGITQYTDTQYF
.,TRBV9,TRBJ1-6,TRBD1,TGTGCCAGCAGCGTAGAGGGGGCTAGGGAATCACCCCTCCACTTT,CASSVEGARESPLHF
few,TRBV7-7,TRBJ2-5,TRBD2,TGTGCTAGCAGCTTAGGGACGGGGGGCCAAGAGACCCAGTACTTC,CASSLGTGGQETQYF
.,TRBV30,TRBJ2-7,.,TGTGCCTGGACCCAGGGTCGGGCCTACGAGCAGTACTTC,CAWTQGRAYEQYF
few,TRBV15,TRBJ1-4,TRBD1,TGTGCCACCAGCAGTGGAGGGGGCAAAGGAAAACTGTTTTTT,CATSSGGGKGKLFF
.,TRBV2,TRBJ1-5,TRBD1,TGTGCCAGCCGAAAAGAGACAGGGAACCAGCCCCAGCATTTT,CASRKETGNQPQHF
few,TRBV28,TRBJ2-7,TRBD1,TGTGCCAGCAGCCCGCCCGGGACAGGGAGGTACGAGCAGTACTTC,CASSPPGTGRYEQYF
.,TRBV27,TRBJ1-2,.,TGTGCCAGCAGTATAGGGGCCGGGAGTTATGGCTACACCTTC,CASSIGAGSYGYTF
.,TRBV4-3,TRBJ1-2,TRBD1,TGCGCCAGTGGACAGGCAGACTGGGGCTATGGCTACACCTTC,CASGQADWGYGYTF
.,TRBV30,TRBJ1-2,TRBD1,TGTGCCTGGAGTGTCACAGGGGAAGGCTACACCTTC,CAWSVTGEGYTF
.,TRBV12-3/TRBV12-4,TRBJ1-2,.,TGTGCCAGCAGTTTGGACAGCCCTTCCGACTACACCTTC,CASSLDSPSDYTF
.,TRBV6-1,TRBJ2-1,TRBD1,TGTGCCAGCAGTGAAGCGTTGGACAGGAACTTCTACAATGAGCAGTTCTTC,CASSEALDRNFYNEQFF
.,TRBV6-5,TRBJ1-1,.,TGTGCCAGCAGTTACGGGGGTGACACTGAAGCTTTCTTT,CASSYGGDTEAFF
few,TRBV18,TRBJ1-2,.,TGTGCCAGCCGAGGAGGGTTGAGACCTAACTATGGCTACACCTTC,CASRGGLRPNYGYTF
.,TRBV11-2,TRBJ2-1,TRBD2,TGTGCCAGCAGCCCCGATAGCGGGAGGGCCAGGTTTGAGCAGTTCTTC,CASSPDSGRARFEQFF
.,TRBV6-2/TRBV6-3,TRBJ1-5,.,TGTGCCAGCAGTTACTCGCGGGGCAGCAATCAGCCCCAGCATTTT,CASSYSRGSNQPQHF
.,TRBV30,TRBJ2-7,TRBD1,TGTGCCTGGAGGGTCACAGGGGGCAGGTACGAGCAGTACTTC,CAWRVTGGRYEQYF
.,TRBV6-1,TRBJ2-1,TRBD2,TGTGCCAGCAGTGAAGGAGGGGCGGGAGGTTTACGGCAGTTCTTC,CASSEGGAGGLRQFF
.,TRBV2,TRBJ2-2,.,TGTGCCAGCAACCAGGACTACACCGGGGAGCTGTTTTTT,CASNQDYTGELFF
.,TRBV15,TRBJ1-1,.,TGTGCCACCAGCAGAGTAATAGACCGGGGTGTATCTGAAGCTTTCTTT,CATSRVIDRGVSEAFF
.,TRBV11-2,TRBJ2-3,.,TGTGCCAGCAGCTTATCTGCCCCACAGCTCACAGATACGCAGTATTTT,CASSLSAPQLTDTQYF
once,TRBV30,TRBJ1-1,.,TGTGCCTGGAGTGCGGGGGCTGAGGGAGCTTTCTTT,CAWSAGAEGAFF
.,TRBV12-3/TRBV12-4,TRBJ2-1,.,TGTGCCAGCAGTTCTGTTGACGAGCAGTTCTTC,CASSSVDEQFF
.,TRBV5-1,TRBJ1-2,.,TGCGCCAGCAGCTTGGTTCCGGGGGCGCGGGGCTACACCTTC,CASSLVPGARGYTF